Sequencing of this TCR beta chain was carried out in a study of OX40 agonist ivuxolimab in advanced cancers. Turning to the study itself: Eligibility rules accepted prior anti-PD-1, anti-PD-L1 or anti-CTLA-4 therapy, and roughly 42% had some.

With baseline, cycle 4 day 1, and cycle 7 day 1 as timepoints, blood was sampled. Produced via immunoSEQ multiplex PCR; TCRdb's table is partial and in-frame only. The sample lists tens of thousands of clones; 85% were seen once. The CDR3 runs 11 residues. Trimming left V 10 bases short and J 1 base short, with 7 bases between. The germline V gene has CDR1 MNHNS and CDR2 SASEGT. Sequencing was performed on CD4+ or CD8+ T cells sorted from blood, taken in a trial of the OX40 agonist ivuxolimab. This clonotype originated in an adult with an advanced solid tumor such as melanoma, head and neck, liver or kidney cancer. This chain uses TRBV6-1 with TRBJ1-1, with unresolved D. The CDR3 loop reads CATLENTEAFF. DNA for the CDR3: TGTGCCACACTAGAGAACACTGAAGCTTTCTTT.